This T cell receptor (beta chain) was identified in a study of a mutant IDH1 vaccine in newly diagnosed glioma. Germline V gives CDR1 SEHNR, CDR2 FQNEAQ (reference sequence). The CDR3 is 17 amino acids. Unmatched junction bases numbered 6, after V lost 3 bases and J lost 0 bases. Only in-frame clones appear in the TCRdb table, and some are missing; sequencing was by immunoSEQ multiplex PCR. The profile covers 30,000 to 35,000 clones, with roughly 50% appearing a single time and approximately 10% taken by the ten largest. Time point described: week 5, during vaccination. Vaccinated patients received 300 ug of mutant IDH1 20-mer peptide per dose, with topical imiquimod. For this clone: The antigen is not known.

J is TRBJ2-5 and V is TRBV7-9; 11 nucleotides agree with TRBD2. This material consisted of PBMCs, taken from a glioma patient whose treatment included an IDH1 peptide vaccine. The TCR originated in a young woman with glioma. CDR3 region: CASSLGLAVGYQETQYF. The CDR3 DNA reads TGTGCCAGCAGCTTGGGACTAGCGGTGGGGTACCAAGAGACCCAGTACTTC. The full variable domain, rest sourced from reference TRBV7-9 and TRBJ2-5, is DTGVSQNPRHKITKRGQNVTFRCDPISEHNRLYWYRQTLGQGPEFLTYFQNEAQLEKSRLLSDRFSAERPKGSFSTLEIQRTEQGDSAMYLCASSLGLAVGYQETQYFGPGTRLLVL.